The next 26 T cell receptor beta chains were all read from a single sample in a study of cytomegalovirus exposure and HLA in healthy donors. The PCR contained 60 Vbeta and 13 Jbeta primers. Data came from immunoSEQ multiplex PCR; TCRdb stores just in-frame clones and leaves some out. Of about 180,000 clones in the sample, 76% were seen once. Input material: PBMCs. The receptors were gathered from a man between 18 and 35 years old in good health and CMV-seronegative.

The CDR3, as DNA: TGTGCCAGCAGCGTAGGGCAGGGGGTAACTAATGAAAAACTGTTTTTT. Protein: CASSVGQGVTNEKLFF. V usage is TRBV9 and J usage is TRBJ1-4, with 7 nucleotides matching TRBD1. The CDR3 totals 16 residues. V lost 0 bases and J lost 1; bases outside the gene matches: 3. Germline CDR1 SGDLS, CDR2 YYNGEE.

The rearrangement joins TRBV2 to TRBJ1-2; TRBD1 aligns across 10 bases. This CDR3 contains 13 residues. V was pared by 6 bases and J by 8 bases, with 6 bases of the junction left unmatched. The V gene's germline CDR1 is SNHLY and CDR2 FYNNEI. The CDR3 region has the DNA TGTGCCAGCAGCCCGGACAGGGGGAAGGGCTACACCTTC. It translates to CASSPDRGKGYTF. The variable domain in full, completed from reference TRBV2 and TRBJ1-2, reads EPEVTQTPSHQVTQMGQEVILRCVPISNHLYFYWYRQILGQKVEFLVSFYNNEISEKSEIFDDQFSVERPDGSNFTLKIRSTKLEDSAMYFCASSPDRGKGYTFGSGTRLTVV.

The J gene is TRBJ2-7, the V gene TRBV28; D is ambiguous. CDR1 MDHEN and CDR2 SYDVKM come from the germline V gene. The CDR3 extends over 12 amino acids. Trimming shortened V by 3 bases and J by 1 base, and 4 bases separated the two germline ends. CDR3 amino acids: CASSLESYEQYF. CDR3 in DNA: TGTGCCAGCAGTTTGGAGTCCTACGAGCAGTACTTC.

CDR3 loop: CASSDQGGTGVAHEQFF. The DNA of the CDR3 is TGTGCCAGCAGCGATCAAGGGGGGACAGGGGTAGCCCATGAGCAGTTCTTC. The chain carries TRBV5-6 and TRBJ2-1, with TRBD1 matching 10 bases. In germline, CDR1 is SGHDT, CDR2 YYEEEE. V gave up 4 bases and J gave up 8 bases; unmatched junction bases: 15. The CDR3 is 17 amino acids.

The genes are TRBV30 and TRBJ2-3, with 12 bases lining up with TRBD2. The CDR3 consists of 17 residues. The ends lost 2 bases at V and 3 bases at J; junction bases unmatched: 9. Per germline, CDR1 GTSNPN and CDR2 SVGIG (reference sequence). The CDR3 loop reads CAWSPIGLAGQTDTQYF. The CDR3 coding sequence is TGTGCCTGGAGTCCTATAGGACTAGCGGGACAGACAGATACGCAGTATTTT.

The chain recombines TRBV27 with TRBJ2-1; 12 bases are shared with TRBD2. The CDR3 is 17 amino acids. Losses at the gene ends were 5 bases for V and 5 bases for J; bases not matched to a gene: 10. The germline gives CDR1 MNHEY, CDR2 SMNVEV (reference sequence). CDR3: CASSNLAGGLDHNEQFF. The CDR3 nucleotides read TGTGCCAGCAGTAACCTAGCGGGAGGGCTTGACCACAATGAGCAGTTCTTC.

V and J are TRBV28 and TRBJ2-3; tentative D call: TRBD1 (7 bases). The CDR3 contains 14 residues. CDR1 and CDR2 from the germline V gene are MDHEN and SYDVKM. V was clipped by 5 bases and J by 7 bases, with 16 bases between them. The CDR3 nucleotides are TGTGCCAGCAGTCCCGATCCAGGGGGGAATACGCAGTATTTT. Protein product: CASSPDPGGNTQYF.

The V and J genes are TRBV7-9 and TRBJ1-4; D gene ambiguous. Germline loops: CDR1 SEHNR, CDR2 FQNEAQ (reference sequence). The germline V and J ends were trimmed by 5 bases and 6 bases, with 7 bases remaining between them. The CDR3 consists of 12 residues. CDR3 DNA: TGTGCCAGCAGCCTCGGGGATGAAAAACTGTTTTTT. Protein: CASSLGDEKLFF.

A few counts support this clone. V is TRBV7-9 and J is TRBJ1-1, with D perhaps TRBD1 (6 bases). CDR3 length: 15 residues. CDR1 and CDR2 (germline): SEHNR, FQNEAQ (reference sequence). Trimming pared 5 bases from V and 3 bases from J, leaving 16 bases between. The CDR3 sequence is CASSPQGLADTEAFF. CDR3 DNA: TGTGCCAGCAGCCCCCAGGGGTTGGCAGACACTGAAGCTTTCTTT.

In DNA form, the CDR3 reads TGTGCCAGCAGTTACTCGGGGAGGCAAGAGACCCAGTACTTC. As protein: CASSYSGRQETQYF. The V call is TRBV6-5, the J call TRBJ2-5, with D possibly TRBD2 on 6 matching bases. Trimming pared 0 bases from V and 2 bases from J, leaving 7 bases between. Germline CDR1 and CDR2: MNHEY and SVGAGI. The CDR3 covers 14 residues.

The sample holds a few counts of this clone. The J gene is TRBJ2-7, the V gene TRBV30; D is uncertain. The V end lost 0 bases, the J end lost 1 base, and 16 bases lay between the germline ends. In germline, CDR1 is GTSNPN, CDR2 SVGIG (reference sequence). The CDR3 is 16 amino acids. This CDR3 is CAWSVPFLRSSYEQYF. In nucleotides, the CDR3 is TGTGCCTGGAGTGTACCTTTTCTACGGTCGTCCTACGAGCAGTACTTC.

The sample holds a few counts of this clone. This chain links TRBV7-9 with TRBJ1-1; tentative D call: TRBD1 (5 bases). CDR3 size: 12 residues. Trimming left V 5 bases short and J 4 bases short, with 8 bases between. Germline values: CDR1 SEHNR, CDR2 FQNEAQ (reference sequence). DNA of the CDR3: TGTGCCAGCAGCCCAGGGTCCACTGAAGCTTTCTTT. This codes for CASSPGSTEAFF.

V gene TRBV30 combines with J gene TRBJ1-1, with a tentative D call TRBD1 (5 bases). Germline CDR1 is GTSNPN and CDR2 is SVGIG (reference sequence). V dropped 1 base and J dropped 4 bases, with 10 bases sitting between them. This CDR3 contains 13 residues. The CDR3 spells CAWSDLGPTEAFF. The CDR3 DNA sequence: TGTGCCTGGAGTGATTTGGGGCCCACTGAAGCTTTCTTT.

In its sample, this clone was seen once. The CDR3 here is CASSPRGFQNTEAFF. The CDR3 DNA is TGTGCCAGCAGCCCCAGGGGATTCCAGAACACTGAAGCTTTCTTT. This sequence joins TRBV28 and TRBJ1-1; D possibly corresponds to TRBD1 (6 bases). CDR1 is MDHEN, CDR2 SYDVKM, per germline. This CDR3 region has 15 residues. Deletions cut 6 bases from V and 1 base from J, with 15 bases between.

The gene calls are TRBV19 and TRBJ2-7; D unclear. The CDR3 is made up of 13 amino acids. Germline CDR1 is LNHDA and CDR2 is SQIVND (reference sequence). Trimming cost V 1 base and J 4 bases, with 8 bases left between them. The CDR3 loop reads CASSIGTAYEQYF. The CDR3 DNA is TGTGCCAGTAGTATAGGAACAGCATACGAGCAGTACTTC.

The chain couples TRBV28 to TRBJ1-2, with a possible D match to TRBD1 (6 bases). CDR3 length: 14 residues. Germline CDR1 reads MDHEN; CDR2 reads SYDVKM. V was cut by 6 bases and J by 7 bases, with 18 bases left in between. In DNA form, the CDR3 reads TGTGCCAGCAGACTAACAGGGCCTTTTGGTGGCTACACCTTC. This gives the protein CASRLTGPFGGYTF.

This clone was found a few times. The chain links TRBV19 to TRBJ2-5; D not resolved. The germline V gene encodes CDR1 LNHDA and CDR2 SQIVND (reference sequence). Trimming took 11 bases from V and 3 from J, leaving 4 bases between them. This CDR3 has 9 amino acids. DNA for the CDR3: TGTGCCGGAGAAGAGACCCAGTACTTC. It specifies CAGEETQYF.

The chain combines TRBV4-1 with TRBJ1-2, with TRBD1 matching over 9 bases. Germline CDR1 MGHRA, CDR2 YSYEKL. Trimming cost V 1 base and J 0 bases; bases outside gene matches: 9. There are 18 residues in the CDR3. The CDR3 nucleotides are TGCGCCAGCAGCCAAGCACCGGGACAGGGTCACTCTAACTATGGCTACACCTTC. This encodes CASSQAPGQGHSNYGYTF.

The sample holds one count of this clone. V is TRBV7-9 and J is TRBJ1-1; unclear D gene. Germline V gives CDR1 SEHNR, CDR2 FQNEAQ (reference sequence). The CDR3 is 16 amino acids. Trimming removed 1 base from V and 1 base from J, with 13 bases in between. The chain's CDR3 is CASSLGSRRENTEAFF. CDR3 nucleotide sequence: TGTGCCAGCAGCTTAGGGAGCAGACGCGAGAACACTGAAGCTTTCTTT.

V and J are TRBV5-1 and TRBJ2-3, with 9 bases matching TRBD1. Trimming cost V 3 bases and J 0 bases; bases outside gene matches: 5. The CDR3 extends over 16 amino acids. Germline V lookup: CDR1 SGHRS, CDR2 YFSETQ. This CDR3 reads CASSSKGQGSTDTQYF. The CDR3 DNA sequence: TGCGCCAGCAGCTCCAAGGGACAGGGAAGCACAGATACGCAGTATTTT.

The chain recombines TRBV27 with TRBJ1-2; 7 nucleotides match TRBD1. Germline V gives CDR1 MNHEY, CDR2 SMNVEV (reference sequence). CDR3 length equals 12 residues. Trimming cost V 6 bases and J 4 bases; bases outside gene matches: 2. The CDR3 region has the DNA TGTGCCAGCAGGGGGACAGTCTATGGCTACACCTTC. It is translated as CASRGTVYGYTF.

The chain is built from TRBV6-6 and TRBJ1-1, with no clear D. The CDR3 sequence is 16 residues long. V was trimmed by 2 bases and J by 6 bases, leaving 19 bases between them. Germline lookup yields CDR1 MNHNY and CDR2 SVGAGI (reference sequence). The CDR3: CASSYGLTRELSEAFF. In DNA, the CDR3 is TGTGCCAGCAGTTACGGACTAACGAGGGAGCTTTCTGAAGCTTTCTTT.

As concerns this clone: A junction end diverges from the germline sequence, so it may reflect a read error. The rearrangement links TRBV19 to TRBJ1-2; the D gene is possibly TRBD1 (6 bases). Germline V lookup: CDR1 LNHDA, CDR2 SQIVND (reference sequence). The CDR3 contains 12 residues. The CDR3 spells CATSGGAGGYTF. In DNA, the CDR3 is TGTGCCACTAGTGGGGGGGCAGGCGGCTACACCTTC.

V gene TRBV2 combines with J gene TRBJ1-2; 9 bases agree with TRBD1. This CDR3 is built from 14 residues. V trimming: 6 bases; J trimming: 8 bases; junction bases outside the gene matches: 10. Germline CDR1 SNHLY, CDR2 FYNNEI. The CDR3 DNA reads as TGTGCCAGCAGCTTGACGGGGGACAGGGCCGGCTACACCTTC. Protein: CASSLTGDRAGYTF. Using reference TRBV2 and TRBJ1-2 for the parts outside the CDR3, the full variable domain is EPEVTQTPSHQVTQMGQEVILRCVPISNHLYFYWYRQILGQKVEFLVSFYNNEISEKSEIFDDQFSVERPDGSNFTLKIRSTKLEDSAMYFCASSLTGDRAGYTFGSGTRLTVV.

The rearrangement links TRBV7-9 to TRBJ1-1; D is possibly TRBD1 (6 bases). Trimming removed 6 bases at V and 5 bases at J, with 19 bases between. Looked up from germline, CDR1 is SEHNR and CDR2 is FQNEAQ (reference sequence). This CDR3 has 15 amino acids. This CDR3 reads CASSSTSDRPTEAFF. The CDR3 DNA reads as TGTGCCAGCAGTTCTACGTCCGACAGGCCTACTGAAGCTTTCTTT.

This chain joins TRBV14 and TRBJ1-1; D perhaps matches TRBD1 (6 bases). Trimming left V 4 bases short and J 3 bases short, with 15 bases between. The germline CDR1 and CDR2 sequences are SGHDN and FVKESK. This CDR3 spans 15 amino acids. This chain's CDR3 is CASSPEWGLDTEAFF. CDR3 DNA sequence: TGTGCCAGCAGCCCCGAATGGGGGCTGGACACTGAAGCTTTCTTT.